The clone carrying this T cell receptor (beta chain) has only one observation. The CDR3 consists of 17 residues. V was clipped by 5 bases and J by 0 bases, with 18 bases between them. Germline lookup yields CDR1 MNHEY and CDR2 SVGEGT. This record comes from a study of blood T cell repertoires in COVID-19. About the research overall: The origin of the acute and convalescent COVID-19 samples was the United States, Italy and Spain. Sources were T cells, B-cell-depleted T cells, or PBMCs; the material itself was cDNA or gDNA.

Assay: immunoSEQ multiplex PCR; the TCRdb copy retains only in-frame clones and omits some. The sample contains 150,000 to 200,000 clones, around 81% of which appear only once. The sequenced sample consisted of peripheral blood. The chain is built from TRBV6-2 or TRBV6-3 and TRBJ2-3; tentative D call: TRBD2 (6 bases). This TCR derives from a human donor with acute or convalescent COVID-19. The donor label of this sample is uncertain. The CDR3 region is CASSDPGRLGSTDTQYF. In DNA, the CDR3 is TGTGCCAGCAGTGACCCAGGGAGACTAGGTAGCACAGATACGCAGTATTTT.